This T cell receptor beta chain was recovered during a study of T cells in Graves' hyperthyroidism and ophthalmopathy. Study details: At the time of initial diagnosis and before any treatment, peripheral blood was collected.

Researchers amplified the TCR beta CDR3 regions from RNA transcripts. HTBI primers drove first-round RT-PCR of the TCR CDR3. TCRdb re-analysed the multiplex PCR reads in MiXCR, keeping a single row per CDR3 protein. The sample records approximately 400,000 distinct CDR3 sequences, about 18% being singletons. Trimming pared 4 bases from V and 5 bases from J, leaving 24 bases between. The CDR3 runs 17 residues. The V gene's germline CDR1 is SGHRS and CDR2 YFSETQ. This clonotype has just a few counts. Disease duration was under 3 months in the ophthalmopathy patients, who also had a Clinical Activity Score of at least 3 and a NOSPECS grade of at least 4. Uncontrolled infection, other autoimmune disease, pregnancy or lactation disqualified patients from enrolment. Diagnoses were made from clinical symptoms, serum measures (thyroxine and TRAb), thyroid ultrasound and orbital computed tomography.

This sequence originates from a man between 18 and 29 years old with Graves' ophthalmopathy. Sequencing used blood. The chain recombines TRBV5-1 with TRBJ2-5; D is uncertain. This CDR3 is CASSPLVSGPPRETQYF. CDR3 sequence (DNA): TGCGCCAGCAGCCCGCTAGTAAGTGGGCCCCCGAGGGAGACCCAGTACTTC.